This T cell receptor beta chain stems from a study of T cells in tumors after PD-1 blockade. Sequencing was performed with immunoSEQ multiplex PCR; in TCRdb, only in-frame clones are kept and a portion is missing. The data contain nearly 25,000 clones, roughly 80% of them seen just once; the ten biggest clones take up roughly 12%. This clone was recorded a few times. What it recognizes is unknown. Study-wide results and limits: Some novel exhausted tumor clones appeared in pre-treatment blood, suggesting peripheral recruitment.

The source was PBMCs, collected after anti-PD-1 treatment. This TCR was sampled from a human donor with basal cell carcinoma.

The CDR3 DNA reads as TGTGCCTGGAGTGTAGGACAGTTCAGCAATCAGCCCCAGCATTTT. Residues: CAWSVGQFSNQPQHF. The rearrangement links TRBV30 to TRBJ1-5, with a possible D match to TRBD1 (6 bases). V dropped 0 bases and J dropped 1 base, with 10 bases sitting between them. In germline, CDR1 is GTSNPN, CDR2 SVGIG (reference sequence). The CDR3 totals 15 residues.